This T cell receptor (beta chain) was obtained from a study of OX40 agonist ivuxolimab in advanced cancers. About the study as a whole: Ivuxolimab was a fully human IgG2 agonistic monoclonal antibody targeting the costimulatory receptor OX40 (CD134). The monotherapy dose-escalation portion (N of about 50 patients) of the phase I ivuxolimab trial is reported in the paper. Partial responses occurred in three dose-escalation patients: two with cutaneous melanoma and one with hepatocellular carcinoma. Intravenous ivuxolimab was administered to patients every 2 weeks at six dose levels: 0.01, 0.1, 0.3, 1.5, 3 and 10 mg/kg. Patients were allowed to have had prior anti-PD-1, anti-PD-L1 or anti-CTLA-4 therapy, and approximately 40% of the dose-escalation patients had been treated with checkpoint inhibitors. Of the roughly 52 dose-escalation patients, hepatocellular carcinoma was present in about 20, melanoma in approximately 15, renal cell carcinoma in 9 and head and neck cancer in 9. Peripheral TCRbeta sequencing was intended to test whether TCR sequence diversity was altered and clonal T-cell expansion was caused by ivuxolimab. A male proportion of around 83% and a mean age of approximately 61 years, ranging from about 23 to 90, were recorded for the dose-escalation cohort. General conclusions and limits of the study: At doses of 0.1 to 3.0 mg/kg, clonal expansion of both CD4+ and CD8+ T cells in blood was seen between baseline and week 6. Partial responders in the 0.1-3.0 mg/kg groups had among the lowest normalized peripheral clonal expansion, especially among CD8+ T cells. Antigen specificity was not determined for the clonally expanded peripheral T cells. Low levels of normalized T-cell clonal expansion were also seen in some patients who did not respond. After ivuxolimab, more expanded clones were found on average in CD8+ T cells than in CD4+ T cells.

The trial excluded patients who had a history of autoimmune disease or who were on systemic immunosuppression. In every dose cohort, peripheral blood was drawn for TCR sequencing at baseline, cycle 4 day 1, and cycle 7 day 1. The samples were taken from a phase I, first-in-human, multicenter, open-label dose-escalation trial of ivuxolimab. Adults with locally advanced or metastatic melanoma, renal cell, hepatocellular, or head and neck squamous cell carcinoma were enrolled in the trial. CD4+ and CD8+ T cells were sorted separately from peripheral blood before TCR sequencing. From the cysteine through the phenylalanine, the CDR3 covers 13 amino acids. Only the CDR3 part of the read is kept: 39 bases, read in frame from the first base. Cut back by 0 bases and 0 bases, the V and J ends lie 4 bases apart. Looking up the germline V gene (reference sequence) yields CDR1 GTSNPN and CDR2 SVGIG. For sequencing of the TCRbeta CDR3 region, genomic DNA was extracted from the sorted cells. The immunoSEQ Assay was used for sequencing of TCRbeta CDR3 regions. What TCRdb holds here is the immuneACCESS table cut down to in-frame rearrangements. Part of the clones is not present; checked against another copy, under half of the missing clones reflect an unresolved V gene, and the others are unexplained. Across this sample there are about 55,000 clones, with around 89% seen only once. 10% to 15% of the sample rests with the top ten.

Note on this clone: Its antigen is unknown. No per-base quality is available; no much larger clone lies one base away.

Recombination linked TRBV30 to TRBJ2-3, with the D gene call left open. The material was CD4+ or CD8+ T cells sorted from blood, obtained in a trial of the OX40 agonist ivuxolimab. The sequence derives from an adult with an advanced solid tumor such as melanoma, head and neck, liver or kidney cancer. CDR3 reads: CAWSVFSTDTQYF. The DNA sequence is given as TGTGCCTGGAGTGTGTTCAGCACAGATACGCAGTATTTT.